This T cell receptor beta chain originates from a study of tumor T cells in aggressive B-cell lymphoma. Libraries were prepared by immunoSEQ multiplex PCR; TCRdb keeps only in-frame clonotypes and omits some of them. The sample holds about 2,100 clones, 85% to 95% seen once. The germline V and J ends were trimmed by 7 bases and 6 bases, with 12 bases remaining between them. Germline V gives CDR1 LNHDA, CDR2 SQIVND (reference sequence). The CDR3 has 13 amino acids. The source of this sequence is an adult with diffuse large B cell lymphoma. Input material: tumor tissue. This chain connects TRBV19 to TRBJ2-2; tentatively, D is TRBD2 (6 bases). The CDR3, as DNA: TGTGCCAGTATCGGGGGTTGGGCCGGGGAGCTGTTTTTT. It codes for CASIGGWAGELFF.